These 23 T cell receptor beta chains were sequenced from one sample in a study of sequential checkpoint blockade in melanoma. The sample's treatment: randomized to nivolumab then ipilimumab (arm A) or the reverse (arm B). The table came from immunoSEQ multiplex PCR; TCRdb's copy has only in-frame clones and leaves some out. The repertoire includes fewer than 45,000 clones, about nine tenths of them detected once, and 9% to 15% sits in the top ten. Sequencing used CD8+ T cells sorted from blood (inferred from file names), obtained from a patient given nivolumab and ipilimumab in sequence. The receptors stem from a human donor with melanoma.

The count of this clone is one. The chain is built from TRBV7-3 and TRBJ2-3, with TRBD2 identical over 13 bases. The CDR3 consists of 17 residues. Per germline, CDR1 SGHTA and CDR2 FQGTGA. Losses at the gene ends were 5 bases for V and 0 bases for J; bases not matched to a gene: 5. CDR3 nucleotides: TGTGCCAGCAGCGAGGGACTAGCGGGACCTAGCACAGATACGCAGTATTTT. Protein: CASSEGLAGPSTDTQYF.

J is TRBJ2-7 and V is TRBV15; 7 bases fit TRBD2. Trimming cost V 1 base and J 4 bases; bases outside gene matches: 10. Germline V lookup: CDR1 LNHNV, CDR2 YYDKDF (reference sequence). This CDR3 has 16 amino acids. CDR3 sequence: CATSRVGRDPLYEQYF. The CDR3, as DNA: TGTGCCACCAGCAGAGTTGGGAGGGACCCTTTGTACGAGCAGTACTTC. Combining the CDR3 with reference TRBV15 and TRBJ2-7 gives the whole variable domain DAMVIQNPRYQVTQFGKPVTLSCSQTLNHNVMYWYQQKSSQAPKLLFHYYDKDFNNEADTPDNFQSRRPNTSFCFLDIRSPGLGDTAMYLCATSRVGRDPLYEQYFGPGTRLTVT.

The CDR3 reads CASSTLTSGRVEETQYF. The CDR3 bases are TGTGCCAGCAGTACCCTGACTAGCGGGAGAGTAGAAGAGACCCAGTACTTC. The genes are TRBV27 and TRBJ2-5; 12 bases fit TRBD2. Per germline, CDR1 MNHEY and CDR2 SMNVEV (reference sequence). This CDR3 is built from 17 residues. J lost 3 bases, V lost 5 bases, and 10 bases had no gene match.

CDR3: CASSLYPGGADGYTF. The CDR3 DNA is TGTGCCAGCAGCTTATATCCAGGGGGCGCGGATGGCTACACCTTC. This chain connects TRBV7-3 to TRBJ1-2, with 8 positions matching TRBD1. Trimming cost V 2 bases and J 6 bases; bases outside gene matches: 8. The CDR3 is 15 residues long. CDR1 is SGHTA, CDR2 FQGTGA, per germline.

V is TRBV19 and J is TRBJ2-7, with D perhaps TRBD2 (6 bases). This CDR3 is 15 amino acids long. Trimming shortened V by 9 bases and J by 2 bases, and 20 bases separated the two germline ends. CDR1 and CDR2 (germline): LNHDA, SQIVND (reference sequence). The CDR3 loop is CASAGIAEDPYEQYV. CDR3 sequence (DNA): TGTGCCAGCGCTGGGATAGCGGAAGACCCCTACGAGCAGTACGTC.

This clone was found a few times. The rearrangement links TRBV10-3 to TRBJ1-3; perhaps TRBD1 as D (6 bases). CDR3 size: 17 residues. Trimming cost V 6 bases and J 1 base, with 19 bases left between them. Germline V CDR1 and CDR2: ENHRY, SYGVKD. The CDR3 sequence is CAISGNWTATSGNTIYF. The CDR3 nucleotides read TGTGCCATCAGCGGGAATTGGACAGCTACTTCTGGAAACACCATATATTTT.

This clone was detected only once. The chain links TRBV2 to TRBJ1-4, with a tentative D call TRBD1 (6 bases). The CDR3 sequence is 14 residues long. Germline V gene sequence: CDR1 SNHLY, CDR2 FYNNEI. V lost 4 bases, J lost 8 bases, and 14 bases lay in between. The CDR3 DNA sequence: TGTGCCAGCAGTGGGACAGCAAAATTAGAAAAACTGTTTTTT. Translated, it gives CASSGTAKLEKLFF.

The rearrangement uses TRBV9 and TRBJ2-3; the match to TRBD2 covers 8 bases. V lost 3 bases and J lost 4; bases outside the gene matches: 7. The CDR3 covers 15 residues. Germline V gene lookup returns CDR1 SGDLS and CDR2 YYNGEE. In DNA, the CDR3 is TGTGCCAGCAGCGCCGGGGGGGGGCCCCCAGATACGCAGTATTTT. This encodes CASSAGGGPPDTQYF.

This rearrangement joins TRBV11-3 to TRBJ2-1; 12 bases are a match to TRBD2. Losses at the gene ends were 1 base for V and 3 bases for J; bases not matched to a gene: 4. The CDR3 is 17 amino acids. In germline, CDR1 is SGHNT, CDR2 YENEEA. The chain's CDR3 is CASSLGLAGVFYNEQFF. CDR3 bases: TGTGCCAGCAGCTTAGGACTAGCGGGAGTTTTCTACAATGAGCAGTTCTTC.

The chain employs TRBV7-9 and TRBJ2-5; a possible D gene is TRBD1 (6 bases). Per germline, CDR1 SEHNR and CDR2 FQNEAQ (reference sequence). V dropped 5 bases and J dropped 2 bases, with 18 bases sitting between them. The CDR3 is 16 amino acids. CDR3 in amino acids: CASSQGLIRGQETQYF. The CDR3 DNA reads as TGTGCCAGCAGCCAAGGTCTCATTAGGGGGCAAGAGACCCAGTACTTC.

The chain is built from TRBV6-5 and TRBJ1-2; 7 positions agree with TRBD1. From germline, CDR1 is MNHEY and CDR2 SVGAGI. Unmatched junction bases numbered 9, after V lost 6 bases and J lost 5 bases. This CDR3 comprises 14 residues. For the CDR3, the DNA is TGTGCCAGCAGCCCCCCGGACAGGACGTATGGCTACACCTTC. Protein: CASSPPDRTYGYTF.

The genes are TRBV7-9 and TRBJ1-5, with D perhaps matching TRBD1 (5 bases). V lost 4 bases and J 7 bases, leaving 14 bases between the germline ends. CDR3 length equals 14 residues. Germline V gene lookup returns CDR1 SEHNR and CDR2 FQNEAQ (reference sequence). The CDR3: CASSSGGVRQPQHF. CDR3 coding DNA: TGTGCCAGCAGCTCGGGGGGGGTTCGGCAGCCCCAGCATTTT.

The rearrangement links TRBV7-9 to TRBJ2-1, with TRBD2 identical over 9 bases. The CDR3 contains 15 residues. The germline gives CDR1 SEHNR, CDR2 FQNEAQ (reference sequence). The CDR3 DNA reads TGTGCTACAATAGGCCCTAGCGGGACCTACAATGAGCAGTTCTTC. It specifies CATIGPSGTYNEQFF.

The V gene is TRBV19, the J gene TRBJ1-1, with 7 bases matching TRBD1. This CDR3 has 14 residues. Looked up from germline, CDR1 is LNHDA and CDR2 is SQIVND (reference sequence). Germline trimming cut 1 base from V and 1 base from J; bases unmatched to any gene: 0. The CDR3 spells CASSIGTGNTEAFF. In DNA form, the CDR3 reads TGTGCCAGTAGTATAGGGACAGGGAACACTGAAGCTTTCTTT.

The chain recombines TRBV9 with TRBJ2-2, with 12 bases identical to TRBD2. The CDR3 is 16 amino acids. V trimming: 3 bases; J trimming: 6 bases; junction bases outside the gene matches: 6. Germline values: CDR1 SGDLS, CDR2 YYNGEE. In DNA form, the CDR3 reads TGTGCCAGCAGCGAGCGGACTAGCGGGGTGTCCGGGGAGCTGTTTTTT. Translating it yields CASSERTSGVSGELFF.

This chain joins TRBV4-2 and TRBJ2-2; 10 bases match TRBD2. V gave up 0 bases and J gave up 5 bases; unmatched junction bases: 9. Germline V CDR1 and CDR2: LGHNA, YNFKEQ. The CDR3 consists of 18 residues. The CDR3 DNA is TGTGCCAGCAGCCAAGATAAATCTAGCGGGAGTGTTACCGGGGAGCTGTTTTTT. Translation: CASSQDKSSGSVTGELFF.

This chain links TRBV19 with TRBJ2-1; a possible D gene is TRBD2 (6 bases). In germline, CDR1 is LNHDA, CDR2 SQIVND (reference sequence). V was cut by 7 bases and J by 4 bases, with 17 bases left in between. This CDR3 has 15 residues. DNA of the CDR3: TGTGCCAGTACCCCATCCTCGGCGGGATACAATGAGCAGTTCTTC. Translated: CASTPSSAGYNEQFF.

The rearrangement links TRBV27 to TRBJ2-1, with 8 bases lining up with TRBD1. The CDR3 is 13 residues long. The V segment lost 7 bases and the J segment 7 bases; nucleotides outside the gene matches: 6. Germline V CDR1 and CDR2: MNHEY, SMNVEV (reference sequence). The CDR3 region has the DNA TGTGCCAGCACCGGACAGGGTGTAAATGAGCAGTTCTTC. Its translation: CASTGQGVNEQFF.

A few counts support this clone. The V gene is TRBV10-3, the J gene TRBJ1-2, with TRBD1 as a possible D gene (6 bases). The CDR3 loop spans 15 amino acids. Looked up from germline, CDR1 is ENHRY and CDR2 is SYGVKD. The V and J ends lost 3 bases and 4 bases respectively, with 15 bases between them. CDR3 residues: CAISDRGQTSYGYTF. The CDR3 nucleotides are TGTGCCATCAGTGACCGTGGACAGACGAGCTATGGCTACACCTTC.

The genes are TRBV27 and TRBJ2-7; 11 bases line up with TRBD2. CDR3 length: 16 residues. The V and J ends lost 3 bases and 6 bases, in that order; junction bases with no gene match: 10. Germline CDR1 is MNHEY and CDR2 is SMNVEV (reference sequence). The CDR3 loop is CASSFGLAGGPGEQYF. In DNA form, the CDR3 reads TGTGCCAGCAGTTTTGGGCTAGCGGGGGGCCCCGGCGAGCAGTACTTC.

This clone appeared a few times. V is TRBV6-4 and J is TRBJ2-2; 7 bases agree with TRBD1. The germline CDR1 and CDR2 sequences are MRHNA and SNTAGT. The length of the CDR3 is 15 residues. V gave up 2 bases and J gave up 4 bases; unmatched junction bases: 4. The CDR3 loop reads CASSDKGAATGELFF. The CDR3 bases are TGTGCCAGCAGTGACAAGGGGGCGGCCACCGGGGAGCTGTTTTTT.

The chain carries TRBV12-5 and TRBJ1-2, with a weak D call TRBD1 (5 bases). This CDR3 is built from 13 residues. Germline CDR1 and CDR2: LGHNT and FRNRAP. V dropped 5 bases and J dropped 6 bases, with 13 bases sitting between them. CDR3 sequence (DNA): TGTGCTAGTGGTGGCGGGGCGGTGGATGGCTACACCTTC. Translating it yields CASGGGAVDGYTF.

The chain carries TRBV9 and TRBJ1-2; 8 bases are a match to TRBD1. The germline V gene encodes CDR1 SGDLS and CDR2 YYNGEE. The CDR3 has 13 residues. With 2 bases clipped from V and 8 bases from J, the junction kept 5 bases outside the gene matches. The CDR3 here is CASSVTGAWGYTF. CDR3 sequence (DNA): TGTGCCAGCAGCGTGACAGGGGCGTGGGGCTACACCTTC.